This is a list of T cell receptor beta chains from one sample in a study of T cell changes during pregnancy in multiple sclerosis. Data came from immunoSEQ multiplex PCR; TCRdb stores just in-frame clones and leaves some out. This sample carries 70,000 to 75,000 clones, 80% to 95% of them seen once, and the ten largest clones take about 2%. Sequencing was performed on peripheral blood, taken in the second trimester of pregnancy. These receptors originate from a female donor with multiple sclerosis, enrolled in a pregnancy study. Both conserved end residues are part of each CDR3. A D gene is named only where the DNA matches it firmly. Expanded clones get a size class; other rows say once, few or many, or leave the size out.

TRBD1	TRBJ1-1	TRBV6-1	once	TGTGCCAGCAGTGAGGAAGGGACAGGGGATGAAGCTTTCTTT	CASSEEGTGDEAFF
-	TRBJ1-3	TRBV18	few	TGTGCCAGCTCCCGACAGGATTCGGGAAACACCATATATTTT	CASSRQDSGNTIYF
-	TRBJ1-1	TRBV4-3	-	TGCGCCAGCAGCCATCTCGGCAGGGCTAACACTGAAGCTTTCTTT	CASSHLGRANTEAFF
-	TRBJ1-5	TRBV6-5	-	TGTGCCAGCAGTAAAGGCACAGGGAGTCAGCCCCAGCATTTT	CASSKGTGSQPQHF
TRBD1	TRBJ2-7	TRBV30	-	TGTGCCTGGAGTGTAGGGCAGGGGGCCTACGAGCAGTACTTC	CAWSVGQGAYEQYF
-	TRBJ1-4	TRBV7-9	-	TGTGCCAGCAGCCGGGGTAATGAAAAACTGTTTTTT	CASSRGNEKLFF
TRBD1	TRBJ1-4	TRBV5-8	-	TGTGCCAGCAGCCCCGGGACAGGGGATAATGAAAAACTGTTTTTT	CASSPGTGDNEKLFF
TRBD1	TRBJ1-1	TRBV19	-	TGTGCCAAGGGACAGGCGAACACTGAAGCTTTCTTT	CAKGQANTEAFF
-	TRBJ2-2	TRBV28	-	TGTGCCAGCAGCAATTCCTTTCTGGAGGCCGGGGAGCTGTTTTTT	CASSNSFLEAGELFF
TRBD1	TRBJ1-1	TRBV5-1	-	TGCGCCATCTCGGCCAGGGGGCTGAACACTGAAGCTTTCTTT	CAISARGLNTEAFF
-	TRBJ2-3	TRBV28	-	TGTGCCAGCAGTTCTACCCCCCACACAGATACGCAGTATTTT	CASSSTPHTDTQYF
TRBD1	TRBJ1-2	TRBV10-3	-	TGTGCCATCAGTTCGACAGGGGGCGAGCCCATCAACTATGGCTACACCTTC	CAISSTGGEPINYGYTF
-	TRBJ1-6	TRBV21-1	-	TGTGCCCTCCCAAAGGGGACAGGGAGTAATAATTCACCCCTCCACTTT	CALPKGTGSNNSPLHF
-	TRBJ1-4	TRBV19	once	TGTGCCAGTAGTGCCCGCCGAGCAACTAATGAAAAACTGTTTTTT	CASSARRATNEKLFF
TRBD2	TRBJ2-2	TRBV19	-	TGTGCCAGTACCCTGACGGGGCTAGCGGAGAACACCGGGGAGCTGTTTTTT	CASTLTGLAENTGELFF
TRBD2	TRBJ2-1	TRBV10-2	-	TGCGCCAGCAGTGACCTTGGCCCGTCACTAGCGGGAGGGCCAGAAGGGTATGAGCAGTTCTTC	CASSDLGPSLAGGPEGYEQFF
-	TRBJ2-1	TRBV2	-	TGTGCCAGCAGAGCCGGACTGAACTACAATGAGCAGTTCTTC	CASRAGLNYNEQFF
-	TRBJ1-2	TRBV30	-	TGTGCCTGGAGTGCCAGGGTGTTAGGTGGCTACACCTTC	CAWSARVLGGYTF
-	TRBJ1-1	TRBV20-1	few	TGCAGTGCTAGCTCCGGGGGATACGCTTTCTTT	CSASSGGYAFF
TRBD1	TRBJ2-1	TRBV2	-	TGTGCCAGCAGTCCCCAGGGGGTACAGTACAATGAGCAGTTCTTC	CASSPQGVQYNEQFF
TRBD2	TRBJ2-5	TRBV11-2	-	TGTGCCAGCAGCTTAGTTTCTAGCGGGGGTTTGTGGGAGACCCAGTACTTC	CASSLVSSGGLWETQYF
-	TRBJ2-1	TRBV11-2	-	TGTGCCAGCAGCTTAGTCGAAATAGGAAGCGTTGGAAACAATGAGCAGTTCTTC	CASSLVEIGSVGNNEQFF
-	TRBJ2-1	TRBV4-1	-	TGCGCCAGCAGCCAAGCGGGAGGAGGGGGTGAGTTCTTC	CASSQAGGGGEFF
-	TRBJ1-6	TRBV23-1	-	TGCGCCAGCAGTCGGGCAGGCCGGCCTTCACCCCTCCACTTT	CASSRAGRPSPLHF
TRBD1	TRBJ1-2	TRBV10-3	-	TGTGCCACCCAGCCCAGACAGGGTTTCTATGGCTACACCTTC	CATQPRQGFYGYTF
TRBD1	TRBJ1-2	TRBV4-2	-	TGTGCCAGCAGCCAAGGGCCCGACAGGGGCACCAACTATGGCTACACCTTC	CASSQGPDRGTNYGYTF
TRBD2	TRBJ2-1	TRBV28	once	TGTGCCAGCAGTTTGGGAGGGAGACCCTACAATGAGCAGTTCTTC	CASSLGGRPYNEQFF
-	TRBJ2-3	TRBV11-2	-	TGTGCCAGCAGCTTAGTCCGGTCCGATACGCAGTATTTT	CASSLVRSDTQYF
-	TRBJ2-1	TRBV6-6	-	TGTGCCAGCAGTGACCGCGGAGGTGAGCAGTTCTTC	CASSDRGGEQFF
-	TRBJ1-1	TRBV11-3	-	TGTGCCAGCAGCTTAGCGTCACTCATGAACACTGAAGCTTTCTTT	CASSLASLMNTEAFF
-	TRBJ1-2	TRBV7-9	once	TGTGCCAGCAGCTTAGGGAGGGTCGGACACCCGATCGCCGACTATGGCTACACCTTC	CASSLGRVGHPIADYGYTF
-	TRBJ2-3	TRBV29-1	-	TGCAGCGGGGCGGGACTTTCTAGCACAGATACGCAGTATTTT	CSGAGLSSTDTQYF
-	TRBJ1-4	TRBV18	-	TGTGCCAGCTCACGACGGACAGCAACTAATGAAAAACTGTTTTTT	CASSRRTATNEKLFF
TRBD1	TRBJ2-1	TRBV5-6	-	TGTGCCAGCAGCTTGGGGACAGGGTACAATGAGCAGTTCTTC	CASSLGTGYNEQFF
-	TRBJ1-3	TRBV9	-	TGTGCCAGCAGCTCCGCGTTCGGACAGAATGGAAACACCATATATTTT	CASSSAFGQNGNTIYF
TRBD2	TRBJ2-7	TRBV28	-	TGTGCCAGCATCGCTAGCGGGAGCTCCTACGAGCAGTACTTC	CASIASGSSYEQYF
TRBD2	TRBJ2-5	TRBV7-8	-	TGTGCCAGCAGCCTACCCCGTCCTAGCGGGAGGGCCCATCGGGGGTCGACCCAGTACTTC	CASSLPRPSGRAHRGSTQYF
TRBD2	TRBJ2-5	TRBV7-2	-	TGTGCCAGCAGGGCGGGGGGGCCCGGGGAGACCCAGTACTTC	CASRAGGPGETQYF
-	TRBJ1-2	TRBV28	once	TGTGCCAGCAGGTCAACAGGGCTATATGGCTACACCTTC	CASRSTGLYGYTF
-	TRBJ2-5	TRBV7-6	once	TGTGCCAGCAGCTTAGTGGGGGCGAGGGAGACCCAGTACTTC	CASSLVGARETQYF
TRBD1	TRBJ1-1	TRBV19	once	TGTGCCAGTAGTAAGGGGGACAGGATGAACACTGAAGCTTTCTTT	CASSKGDRMNTEAFF
-	TRBJ1-2	TRBV6-5	-	TGTGCCAGCAGAAGGGGCCCTGACTATGGCTACACCTTC	CASRRGPDYGYTF
-	TRBJ2-3	TRBV15	-	TGTGCCACCAGCAGACCTAGCACAGATACGCAGTATTTT	CATSRPSTDTQYF
-	TRBJ2-2	TRBV9	-	TGTGCCAGCAGCCTACAGGGTATCACCGGGGAGCTGTTTTTT	CASSLQGITGELFF
TRBD2	TRBJ2-1	TRBV9	-	TGTGCCAGCAGCGTTCGGGCGGGAGGGCCGGTTGAGCAGTTCTTC	CASSVRAGGPVEQFF
TRBD1	TRBJ2-2	TRBV29-1	-	TGCAGCGTGAGACGACAGGGAAACACCGGGGAGCTGTTTTTT	CSVRRQGNTGELFF
-	TRBJ1-6	TRBV19	-	TGTGCCAGTAGTGCAGTCTATAATTCACCCCTCCACTTT	CASSAVYNSPLHF
-	TRBJ2-5	TRBV21-1	-	TGTGCCAGCAGCAAAGAGGGGGTCTTACAAGAGACCCAGTACTTC	CASSKEGVLQETQYF
TRBD1	TRBJ2-4	TRBV7-9	-	TGTGCCAGCAGAAAATCAGGGGGCGAACAAAACATTCAGTACTTC	CASRKSGGEQNIQYF
TRBD1	TRBJ2-5	TRBV5-5	-	TGTGCCAGCACTGGACAGGGAGAGACCCAGTACTTC	CASTGQGETQYF
-	TRBJ1-1	TRBV5-8	-	TGTGCCAGCAGCTTGTTTAGGCAGGGAAGTAGTGACACTGAAGCTTTCTTT	CASSLFRQGSSDTEAFF
TRBD1	TRBJ2-7	TRBV19	-	TGTGCCAGTAGTATAGGACAGGGGGTTTCCTACGAGCAGTACTTC	CASSIGQGVSYEQYF
-	TRBJ2-7	TRBV4-1	once	TGCGCCAGCAGCCAAGTGGACAGACTGCCCTACGAGCAGTACTTC	CASSQVDRLPYEQYF
-	TRBJ1-4	TRBV12-5	-	TGTGCTAGTGGTTTGGTACATGGGGAGACTAATGAAAAACTGTTTTTT	CASGLVHGETNEKLFF
TRBD2	TRBJ2-1	TRBV7-7	-	TGTGCTAGCAGCCCGCGGACTAGCGGGAGTAATGAGCAGTTCTTC	CASSPRTSGSNEQFF
-	TRBJ2-7	TRBV6-4	-	TGTGCCAGCAGTGACTCGAAGGACAGCCTCTCCTACGAGCAGTACTTC	CASSDSKDSLSYEQYF
-	TRBJ1-2	TRBV7-9	-	TGTGCCAGCAGCCCTAGCCCCCTGGTCCCGGGCGTCGGCTATGGCTACACCTTC	CASSPSPLVPGVGYGYTF